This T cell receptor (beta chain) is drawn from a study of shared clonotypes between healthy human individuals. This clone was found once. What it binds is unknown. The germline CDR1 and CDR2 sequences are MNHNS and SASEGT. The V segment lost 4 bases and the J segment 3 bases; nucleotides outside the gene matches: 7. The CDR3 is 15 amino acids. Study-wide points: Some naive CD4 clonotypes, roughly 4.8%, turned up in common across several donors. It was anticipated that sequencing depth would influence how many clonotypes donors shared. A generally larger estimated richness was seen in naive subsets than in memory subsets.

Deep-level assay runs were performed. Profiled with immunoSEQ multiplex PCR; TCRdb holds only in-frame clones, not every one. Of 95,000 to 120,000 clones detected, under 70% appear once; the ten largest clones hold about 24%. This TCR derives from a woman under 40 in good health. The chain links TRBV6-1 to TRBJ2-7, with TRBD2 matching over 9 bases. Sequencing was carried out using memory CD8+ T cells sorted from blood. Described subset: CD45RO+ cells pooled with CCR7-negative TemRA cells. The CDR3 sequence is CASSGDSSGSYEQYF. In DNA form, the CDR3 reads TGTGCCAGCAGTGGAGATAGTAGCGGGAGCTACGAGCAGTACTTC.